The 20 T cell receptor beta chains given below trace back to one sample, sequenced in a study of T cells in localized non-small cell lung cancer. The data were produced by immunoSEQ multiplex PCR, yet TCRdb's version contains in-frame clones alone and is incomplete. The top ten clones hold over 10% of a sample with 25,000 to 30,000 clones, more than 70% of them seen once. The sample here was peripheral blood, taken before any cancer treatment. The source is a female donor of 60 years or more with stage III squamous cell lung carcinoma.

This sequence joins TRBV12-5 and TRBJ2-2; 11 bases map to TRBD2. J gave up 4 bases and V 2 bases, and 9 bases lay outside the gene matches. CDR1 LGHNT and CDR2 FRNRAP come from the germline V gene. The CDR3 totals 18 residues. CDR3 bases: TGTGCTAGTGGTTTGAACACACTAGCGGGGGTTTCCACCGGGGAGCTGTTTTTT. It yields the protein CASGLNTLAGVSTGELFF. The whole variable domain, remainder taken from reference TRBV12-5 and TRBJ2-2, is DARVTQTPRHKVTEMGQEVTMRCQPILGHNTVFWYRQTMMQGLELLAYFRNRAPLDDSGMPKDRFSAEMPDATLATLKIQPSEPRDSAVYFCASGLNTLAGVSTGELFFGEGSRLTVL.

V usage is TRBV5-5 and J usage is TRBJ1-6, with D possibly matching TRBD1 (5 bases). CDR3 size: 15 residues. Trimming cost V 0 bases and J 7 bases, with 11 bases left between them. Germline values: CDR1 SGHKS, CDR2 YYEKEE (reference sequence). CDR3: CASSLEGTVNSPLHF. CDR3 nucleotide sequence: TGTGCCAGCAGCTTGGAGGGGACCGTCAATTCACCCCTCCACTTT.

CDR3 region: CAWNQKAKNIQYF. The CDR3, as DNA: TGTGCCTGGAATCAGAAAGCCAAAAACATTCAGTACTTC. The chain couples TRBV30 to TRBJ2-4; D is uncertain. The CDR3 loop spans 13 amino acids. The germline V and J ends were trimmed by 4 bases and 0 bases, with 7 bases remaining between them. CDR1 is GTSNPN and CDR2 is SVGIG in the germline V gene (reference sequence).

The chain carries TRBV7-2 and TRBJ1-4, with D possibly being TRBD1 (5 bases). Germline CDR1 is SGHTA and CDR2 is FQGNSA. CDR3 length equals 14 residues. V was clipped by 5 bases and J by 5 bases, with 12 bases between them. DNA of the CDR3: TGTGCCAGCAGCCCGGGACGGAGGAATGAAAAACTGTTTTTT. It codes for CASSPGRRNEKLFF.

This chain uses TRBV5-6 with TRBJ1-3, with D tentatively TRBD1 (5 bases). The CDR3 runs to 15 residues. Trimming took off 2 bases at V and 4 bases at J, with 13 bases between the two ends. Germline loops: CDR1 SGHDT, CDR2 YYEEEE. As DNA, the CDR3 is TGTGCCAGCAGCTTCAGAGGGACTCTCGGAAACACCATATATTTT. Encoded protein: CASSFRGTLGNTIYF.

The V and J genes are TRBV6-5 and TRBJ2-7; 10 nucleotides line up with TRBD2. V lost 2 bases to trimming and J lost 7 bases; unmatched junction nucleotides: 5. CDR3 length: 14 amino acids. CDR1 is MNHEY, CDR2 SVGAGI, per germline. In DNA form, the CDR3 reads TGTGCCAGCAGTTACAGCGGGAGGGCCTGGGAGCAGTACTTC. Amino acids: CASSYSGRAWEQYF.

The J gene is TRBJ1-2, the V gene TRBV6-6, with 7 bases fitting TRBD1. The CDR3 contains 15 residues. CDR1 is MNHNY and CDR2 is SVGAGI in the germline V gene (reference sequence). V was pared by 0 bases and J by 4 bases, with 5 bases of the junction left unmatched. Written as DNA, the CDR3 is TGTGCCAGCAGTTACTCGAAGGGGGCGCCCTATGGCTACACCTTC. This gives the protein CASSYSKGAPYGYTF.

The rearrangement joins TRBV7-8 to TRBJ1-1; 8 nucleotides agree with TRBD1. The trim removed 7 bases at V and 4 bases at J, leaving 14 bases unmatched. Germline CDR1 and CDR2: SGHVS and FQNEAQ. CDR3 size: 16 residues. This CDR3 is CASKTQGASGGTEAFF. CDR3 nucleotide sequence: TGTGCCAGCAAAACCCAGGGGGCGAGCGGTGGCACTGAAGCTTTCTTT.

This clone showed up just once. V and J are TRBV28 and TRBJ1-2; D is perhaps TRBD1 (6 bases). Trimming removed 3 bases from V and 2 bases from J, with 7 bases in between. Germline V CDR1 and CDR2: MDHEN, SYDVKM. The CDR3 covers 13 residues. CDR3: CASSFGQNYGYTF. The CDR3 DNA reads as TGTGCCAGCAGTTTCGGACAGAACTATGGCTACACCTTC.

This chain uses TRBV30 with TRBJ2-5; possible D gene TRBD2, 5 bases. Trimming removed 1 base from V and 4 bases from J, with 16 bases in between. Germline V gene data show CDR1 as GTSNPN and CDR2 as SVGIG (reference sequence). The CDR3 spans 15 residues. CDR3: CAWSDPRTGRETQYF. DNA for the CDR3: TGTGCCTGGAGTGACCCACGGACGGGGAGAGAGACCCAGTACTTC.

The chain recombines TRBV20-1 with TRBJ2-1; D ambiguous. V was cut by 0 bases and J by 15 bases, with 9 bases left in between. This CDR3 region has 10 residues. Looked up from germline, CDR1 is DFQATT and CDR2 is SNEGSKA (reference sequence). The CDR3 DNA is TGCAGTGCTAGAGATCTTATCCCGTTCTTC. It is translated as CSARDLIPFF.

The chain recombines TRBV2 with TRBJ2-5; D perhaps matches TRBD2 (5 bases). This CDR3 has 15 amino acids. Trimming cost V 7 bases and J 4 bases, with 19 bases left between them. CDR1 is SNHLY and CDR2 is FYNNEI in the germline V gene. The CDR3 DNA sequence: TGTGCCAGCACCCCGCGGCTCTTCAGCGGAGAGACCCAGTACTTC. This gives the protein CASTPRLFSGETQYF.

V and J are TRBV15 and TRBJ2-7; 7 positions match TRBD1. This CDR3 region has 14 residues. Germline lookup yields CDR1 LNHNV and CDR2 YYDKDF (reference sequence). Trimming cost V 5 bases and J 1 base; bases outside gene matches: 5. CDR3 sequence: CATSQRQGSYEQYF. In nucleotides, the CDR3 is TGTGCCACCAGCCAAAGACAGGGATCCTACGAGCAGTACTTC.

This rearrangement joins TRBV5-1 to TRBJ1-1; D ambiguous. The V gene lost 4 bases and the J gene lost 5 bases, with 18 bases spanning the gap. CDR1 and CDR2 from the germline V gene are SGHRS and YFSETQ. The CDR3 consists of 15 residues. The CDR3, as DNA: TGCGCCAGCAGCCGCTCTGGTCAGTTAACGACTGAAGCTTTCTTT. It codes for CASSRSGQLTTEAFF.

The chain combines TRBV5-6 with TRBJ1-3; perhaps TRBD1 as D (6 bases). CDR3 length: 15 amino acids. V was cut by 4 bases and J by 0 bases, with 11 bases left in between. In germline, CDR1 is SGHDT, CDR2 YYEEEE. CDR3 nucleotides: TGTGCCAGCAGCCCAAACAGGGTCTCTGGAAACACCATATATTTT. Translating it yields CASSPNRVSGNTIYF.

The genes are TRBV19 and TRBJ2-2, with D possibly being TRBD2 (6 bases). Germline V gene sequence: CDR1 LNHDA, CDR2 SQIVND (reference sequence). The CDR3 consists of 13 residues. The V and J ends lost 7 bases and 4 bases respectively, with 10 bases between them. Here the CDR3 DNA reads TGTGCCAGTACCTCGCGGGGCACCGGGGAGCTGTTTTTT. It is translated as CASTSRGTGELFF. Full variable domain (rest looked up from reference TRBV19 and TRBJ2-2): DGGITQSPKYLFRKEGQNVTLSCEQNLNHDAMYWYRQDPGQGLRLIYYSQIVNDFQKGDIAEGYSVSREKKESFPLTVTSAQKNPTAFYLCASTSRGTGELFFGEGSRLTVL.

The CDR3 is CASSRGQGGHEQYF. CDR3 DNA: TGCGCCAGCAGCCGCGGACAGGGTGGCCACGAGCAGTACTTC. The V call is TRBV4-3, the J call TRBJ2-7; 8 positions match TRBD1. CDR3 length equals 14 residues. CDR1 is LGHNA, CDR2 YSLEER, per germline. The junction had 7 bases not matched to a gene; V was cut back by 4 bases and J by 5 bases.

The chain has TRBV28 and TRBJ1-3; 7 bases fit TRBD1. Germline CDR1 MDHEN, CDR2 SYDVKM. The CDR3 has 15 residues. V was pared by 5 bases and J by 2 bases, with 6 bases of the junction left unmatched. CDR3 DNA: TGTGCCAGCAGTCAGGTTGACAGGGCTGGAAACACCATATATTTT. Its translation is CASSQVDRAGNTIYF.

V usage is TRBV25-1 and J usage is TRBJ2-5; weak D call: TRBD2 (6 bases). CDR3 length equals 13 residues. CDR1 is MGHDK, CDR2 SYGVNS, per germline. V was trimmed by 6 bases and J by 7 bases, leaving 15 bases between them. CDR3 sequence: CASSQDLEGTQYF. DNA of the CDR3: TGTGCCAGCAGCCAAGACTTGGAGGGGACCCAGTACTTC. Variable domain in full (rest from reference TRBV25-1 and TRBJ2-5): EADIYQTPRYLVIGTGKKITLECSQTMGHDKMYWYQQDPGMELHLIHYSYGVNSTEKGDLSSESTVSRIRTEHFPLTLESARPSHTSQYLCASSQDLEGTQYFGPGTRLLVL.

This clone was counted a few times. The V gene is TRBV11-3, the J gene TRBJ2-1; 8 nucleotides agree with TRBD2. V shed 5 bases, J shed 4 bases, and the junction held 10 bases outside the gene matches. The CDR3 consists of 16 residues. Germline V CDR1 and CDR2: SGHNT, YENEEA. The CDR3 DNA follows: TGTGCCAGCAGCCCCCACGGGGGGGACAAATACAATGAGCAGTTCTTC. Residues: CASSPHGGDKYNEQFF.